This T cell receptor beta chain was sequenced in a study of blood T cell repertoires in COVID-19. Study-level background: Collection of acute and convalescent COVID-19 samples took place in the United States, Italy and Spain.

Sequencing used immunoSEQ multiplex PCR; TCRdb keeps in-frame clones, though not all of them. The sample contains some 200,000 clones, more than 85% of which appear only once. The V gene's germline CDR1 is KGHSH and CDR2 LQKENI. The ends lost 6 bases at V and 2 bases at J; junction bases unmatched: 6. CDR3 length equals 16 residues. The TCR originated in a woman older than 75 in a cohort sampled during active or convalescent COVID-19. V is TRBV18 and J is TRBJ1-3; TRBD1 aligns across 11 bases. The specimen sequenced was peripheral blood. This CDR3 is CASSPGQGVAGNTIYF. The CDR3 DNA follows: TGTGCCAGCTCCCCGGGACAGGGGGTAGCTGGAAACACCATATATTTT.